This TCR beta chain was identified during a study of blood T cell repertoires in COVID-19. V lost 0 bases and J 6 bases, leaving 12 bases between the germline ends. The CDR3 is 15 amino acids. Germline CDR1 reads MNHEY; CDR2 reads SVGAGI. Profiled with immunoSEQ multiplex PCR; TCRdb holds only in-frame clones, not every one. The data contain approximately 83,000 clones, roughly three quarters of them singletons. Material: peripheral blood. V usage is TRBV6-5 and J usage is TRBJ1-5; no clear D. The TCR comes from a woman older than 75 with acute or convalescent COVID-19. CDR3 in amino acids: CASSYSKLSSQPQHF. The CDR3 nucleotides read TGTGCCAGCAGTTACTCGAAGTTGAGTAGTCAGCCCCAGCATTTT.